The rows below give T cell receptor beta chains drawn from one sample of a study of T-cell reconstitution after alpha-beta-depleted transplantation in children. In TCRdb, the PCR reads were re-called with MiXCR into one record per CDR3 protein. This table has about 500,000 distinct CDR3 sequences, about 10% appearing once. Sequenced material: PBMCs, mostly from graft donor cells, taken 180 days after TCRalphabeta/CD19-depleted stem cell transplant. Source of these receptors: a female patient aged 2 to 10 who had a stem cell transplant for aplastic anemia, so the T cells may come from the graft donor. Both conserved end residues are trimmed from each CDR3. D genes are given only for firm matches.

len: 13; j_gene: TRBJ1-1; v_gene: TRBV7-3; d_gene: TRBD1; CDR3aa: ASSFTGGMNTEAF
len: 10; j_gene: TRBJ1-4; v_gene: TRBV28; d_gene: -; CDR3aa: ASSDYNEKLF
len: 14; j_gene: TRBJ2-3; v_gene: TRBV27; d_gene: -; CDR3aa: ASSFLAPSGPDTQY
len: 15; j_gene: TRBJ2-3; v_gene: TRBV4-3; d_gene: -; CDR3aa: ASSQDTGGAYTDTQY
len: 12; j_gene: TRBJ2-2; v_gene: TRBV29-1; d_gene: TRBD1; CDR3aa: SVEQRQGAGELF
len: 13; j_gene: TRBJ2-5; v_gene: TRBV7-7; d_gene: -; CDR3aa: ASSPDGTLQETQY
len: 15; j_gene: TRBJ2-1; v_gene: TRBV2; d_gene: TRBD2; CDR3aa: ASMALAGKSSYNEQF
len: 11; j_gene: TRBJ2-3; v_gene: TRBV3-1; d_gene: -; CDR3aa: ASTNPSTDTQY
len: 14; j_gene: TRBJ1-1; v_gene: TRBV6-2/TRBV6-3; d_gene: TRBD1; CDR3aa: ASSSLTGGAQEDAF
len: 13; j_gene: TRBJ2-2; v_gene: TRBV10-2; d_gene: -; CDR3aa: ASSSLSYFTGERF
len: 16; j_gene: TRBJ2-4; v_gene: TRBV5-1; d_gene: -; CDR3aa: ASSPRVRDPLAKNIQY
len: 13; j_gene: TRBJ2-2; v_gene: TRBV3-1; d_gene: -; CDR3aa: ASSQVGGRTGELF
len: 11; j_gene: TRBJ1-4; v_gene: TRBV6-1; d_gene: -; CDR3aa: ASSDWTGEKLF
len: 9; j_gene: TRBJ2-5; v_gene: TRBV10-3; d_gene: TRBD2; CDR3aa: ATGGEETQY
len: 12; j_gene: TRBJ2-3; v_gene: TRBV6-1; d_gene: TRBD2; CDR3aa: ASTALAGVDTQY
len: 13; j_gene: TRBJ2-3; v_gene: TRBV7-2; d_gene: TRBD2; CDR3aa: ASSPRAGGTDTQY